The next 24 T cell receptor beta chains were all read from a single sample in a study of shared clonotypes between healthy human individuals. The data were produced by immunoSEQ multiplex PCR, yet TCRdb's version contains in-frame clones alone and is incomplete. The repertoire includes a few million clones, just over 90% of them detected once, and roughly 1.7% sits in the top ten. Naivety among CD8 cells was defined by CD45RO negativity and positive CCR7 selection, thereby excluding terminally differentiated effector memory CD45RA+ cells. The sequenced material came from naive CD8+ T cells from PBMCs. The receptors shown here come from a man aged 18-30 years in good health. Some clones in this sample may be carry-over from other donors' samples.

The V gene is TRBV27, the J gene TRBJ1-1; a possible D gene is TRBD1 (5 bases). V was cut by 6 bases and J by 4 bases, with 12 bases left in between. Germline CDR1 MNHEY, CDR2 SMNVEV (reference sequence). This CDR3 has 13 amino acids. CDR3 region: CASSEGGATEAFF. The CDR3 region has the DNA TGTGCCAGCAGCGAGGGAGGGGCCACTGAAGCTTTCTTT.

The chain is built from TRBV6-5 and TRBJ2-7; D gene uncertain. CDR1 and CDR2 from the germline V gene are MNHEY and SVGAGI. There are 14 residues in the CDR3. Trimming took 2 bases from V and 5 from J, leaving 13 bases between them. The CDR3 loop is CASSYRAYTDEQYF. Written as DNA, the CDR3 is TGTGCCAGCAGTTACAGGGCCTATACCGACGAGCAGTACTTC.

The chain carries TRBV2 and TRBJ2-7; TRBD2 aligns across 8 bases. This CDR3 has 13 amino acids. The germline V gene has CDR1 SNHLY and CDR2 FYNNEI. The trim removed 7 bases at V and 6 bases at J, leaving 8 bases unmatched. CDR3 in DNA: TGTGCCAGCACTCCCAGCGGGAGTCCCGAGCAGTACTTC. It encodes CASTPSGSPEQYF.

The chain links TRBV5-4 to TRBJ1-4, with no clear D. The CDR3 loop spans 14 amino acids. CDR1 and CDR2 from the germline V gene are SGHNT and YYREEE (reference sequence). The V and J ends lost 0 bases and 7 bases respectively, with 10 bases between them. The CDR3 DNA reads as TGTGCCAGCAGCTTGGAGGTAAGCGGTGAAAAACTGTTTTTT. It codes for CASSLEVSGEKLFF.

Here the CDR3 DNA reads TGTGCCAGCAGGTATGCCAGCGGGAGGGTAACCGAGCAGTACTTC. Translating gives CASRYASGRVTEQYF. The V call is TRBV5-6, the J call TRBJ2-7; 10 positions match TRBD2. The CDR3 contains 15 residues. V lost 5 bases, J lost 6 bases, and 11 bases stayed unmatched. CDR1 SGHDT and CDR2 YYEEEE come from the germline V gene.

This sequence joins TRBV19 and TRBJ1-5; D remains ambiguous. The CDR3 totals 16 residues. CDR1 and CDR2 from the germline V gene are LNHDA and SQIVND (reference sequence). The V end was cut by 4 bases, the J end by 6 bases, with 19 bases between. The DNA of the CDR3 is TGTGCCAGTAGTAAATGGTCGGGCCCGGCTGGTCAGCCCCAGCATTTT. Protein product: CASSKWSGPAGQPQHF.

CDR3 residues: CASSLARWNTEAFF. The CDR3 DNA sequence: TGTGCCAGCAGCTTGGCCAGATGGAACACTGAAGCTTTCTTT. The V call is TRBV5-6, the J call TRBJ1-1; D unresolved. The V and J ends lost 0 bases and 1 base respectively, with 7 bases between them. This CDR3 spans 14 amino acids. Germline CDR1 and CDR2: SGHDT and YYEEEE. The complete variable domain, with remaining parts taken from reference TRBV5-6 and TRBJ1-1, reads DAGVTQSPTHLIKTRGQQVTLRCSPKSGHDTVSWYQQALGQGPQFIFQYYEEEERQRGNFPDRFSGHQFPNYSSELNVNALLLGDSALYLCASSLARWNTEAFFGQGTRLTVV.

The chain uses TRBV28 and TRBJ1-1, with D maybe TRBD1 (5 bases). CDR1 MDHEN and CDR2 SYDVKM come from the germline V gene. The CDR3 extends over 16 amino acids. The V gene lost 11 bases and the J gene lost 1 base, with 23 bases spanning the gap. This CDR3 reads CAQPPMGRVGNTEAFF. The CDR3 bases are TGTGCCCAGCCCCCCATGGGGCGGGTGGGGAACACTGAAGCTTTCTTT.

CDR3 nucleotides: TGTGCCAGCAGCTTACTAGCCAGAGTAGATGGCTACACCTTC. It translates to CASSLLARVDGYTF. V gene TRBV11-2 combines with J gene TRBJ1-2; unclear D gene. V dropped 2 bases and J dropped 6 bases, with 13 bases sitting between them. The CDR3 loop spans 14 amino acids. CDR1 is SGHAT, CDR2 FQNNGV, per germline.

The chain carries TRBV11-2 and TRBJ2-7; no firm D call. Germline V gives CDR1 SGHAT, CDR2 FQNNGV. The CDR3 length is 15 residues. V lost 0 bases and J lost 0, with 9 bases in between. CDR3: CASSLEWGSSYEQYF. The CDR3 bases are TGTGCCAGCAGCTTAGAATGGGGTAGCTCCTACGAGCAGTACTTC.

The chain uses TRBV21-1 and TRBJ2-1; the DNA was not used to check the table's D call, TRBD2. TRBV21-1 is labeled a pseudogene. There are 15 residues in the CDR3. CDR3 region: CASSEVAGVLNEQFF. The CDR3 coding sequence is TGTGCCAGCAGCGAAGTAGCGGGAGTTTTGAATGAGCAGTTCTTC.

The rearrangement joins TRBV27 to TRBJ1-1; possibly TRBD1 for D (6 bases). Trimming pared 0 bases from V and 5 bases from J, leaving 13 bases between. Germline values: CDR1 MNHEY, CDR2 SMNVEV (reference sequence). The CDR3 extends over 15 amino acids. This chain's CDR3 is CASSLSGGGRTEAFF. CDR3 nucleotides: TGTGCCAGCAGTTTATCGGGAGGGGGACGAACTGAAGCTTTCTTT.

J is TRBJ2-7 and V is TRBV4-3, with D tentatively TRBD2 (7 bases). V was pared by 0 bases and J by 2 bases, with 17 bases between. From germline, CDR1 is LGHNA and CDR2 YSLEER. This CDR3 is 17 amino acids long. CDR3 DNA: TGCGCCAGCAGCCAAGAAAGAGGGGGGGGAATGGCCTACGAGCAGTACTTC. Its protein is CASSQERGGGMAYEQYF.

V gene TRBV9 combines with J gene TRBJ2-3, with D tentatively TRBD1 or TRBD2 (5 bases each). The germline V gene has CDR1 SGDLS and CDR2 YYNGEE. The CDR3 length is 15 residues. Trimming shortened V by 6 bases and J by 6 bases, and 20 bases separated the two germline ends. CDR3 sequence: CASTPGSGTGDTQYF. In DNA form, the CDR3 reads TGTGCCAGCACCCCAGGGTCAGGAACGGGGGATACGCAGTATTTT.

The DNA of the CDR3 is TGTGCCAGCAGCGAGGGACAAGCAACTAATGAAAAACTGTTTTTT. Amino acid sequence: CASSEGQATNEKLFF. This sequence joins TRBV7-2 and TRBJ1-4, with a weak D call TRBD1 (6 bases). Germline CDR1 and CDR2: SGHTA and FQGNSA. V lost 5 bases to trimming and J lost 0 bases, with 10 bases between them. The CDR3 length is 15 residues.

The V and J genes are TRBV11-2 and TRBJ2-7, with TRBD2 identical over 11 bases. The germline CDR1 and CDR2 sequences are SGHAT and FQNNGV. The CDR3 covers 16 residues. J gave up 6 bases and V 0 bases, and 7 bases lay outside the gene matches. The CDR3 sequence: CASSLELAGVLSEQYF. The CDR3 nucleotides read TGTGCCAGCAGCTTAGAACTAGCGGGAGTTCTTTCCGAGCAGTACTTC.

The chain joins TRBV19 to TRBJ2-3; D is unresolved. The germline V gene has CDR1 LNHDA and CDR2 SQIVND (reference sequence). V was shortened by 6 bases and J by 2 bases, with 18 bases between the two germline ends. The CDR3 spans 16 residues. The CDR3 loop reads CASSNDDKGNTDTQYF. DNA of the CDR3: TGTGCCAGTAGCAACGACGACAAAGGCAACACAGATACGCAGTATTTT.

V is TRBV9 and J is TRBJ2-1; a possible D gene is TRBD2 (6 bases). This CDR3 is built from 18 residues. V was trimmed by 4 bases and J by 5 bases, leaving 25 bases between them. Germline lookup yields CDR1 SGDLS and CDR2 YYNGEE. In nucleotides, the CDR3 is TGTGCCAGCAGCCCCAACCTCCGGACCGGGAGCCCCAACAATGAGCAGTTCTTC. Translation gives CASSPNLRTGSPNNEQFF. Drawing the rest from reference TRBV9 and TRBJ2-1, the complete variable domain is DSGVTQTPKHLITATGQRVTLRCSPRSGDLSVYWYQQSLDQGLQFLIQYYNGEERAKGNILERFSAQQFPDLHSELNLSSLELGDSALYFCASSPNLRTGSPNNEQFFGPGTRLTVL.

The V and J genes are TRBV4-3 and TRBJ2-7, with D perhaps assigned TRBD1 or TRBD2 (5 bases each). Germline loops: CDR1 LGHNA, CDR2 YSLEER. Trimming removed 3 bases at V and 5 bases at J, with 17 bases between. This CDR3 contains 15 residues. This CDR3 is CASSQEKGRDHEQYF. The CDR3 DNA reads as TGCGCCAGCAGCCAGGAGAAGGGCAGGGACCACGAGCAGTACTTC.

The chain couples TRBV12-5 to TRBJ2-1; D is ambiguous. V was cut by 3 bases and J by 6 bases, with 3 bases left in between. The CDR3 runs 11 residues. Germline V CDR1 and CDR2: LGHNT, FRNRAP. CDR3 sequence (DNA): TGTGCTAGTGGTTTCGGCAATGAGCAGTTCTTC. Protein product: CASGFGNEQFF.

CDR3 DNA: TGTGCCATCAGTGAGGGGACTAGCGGGAGGGCCTTCTACGAGCAGTACTTC. Translated, it gives CAISEGTSGRAFYEQYF. J is TRBJ2-7 and V is TRBV10-3; 16 nucleotides agree with TRBD2. With V trimmed by 2 bases and J by 3 bases, 4 bases remained unmatched. From germline, CDR1 is ENHRY and CDR2 SYGVKD. The CDR3 runs 17 residues.

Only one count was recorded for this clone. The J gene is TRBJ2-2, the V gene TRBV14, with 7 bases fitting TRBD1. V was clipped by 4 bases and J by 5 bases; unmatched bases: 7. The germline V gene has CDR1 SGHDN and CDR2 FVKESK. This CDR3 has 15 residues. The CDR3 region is CASSPRQGRTGELFF. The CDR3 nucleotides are TGTGCCAGCAGCCCCCGACAGGGTCGGACCGGGGAGCTGTTTTTT.

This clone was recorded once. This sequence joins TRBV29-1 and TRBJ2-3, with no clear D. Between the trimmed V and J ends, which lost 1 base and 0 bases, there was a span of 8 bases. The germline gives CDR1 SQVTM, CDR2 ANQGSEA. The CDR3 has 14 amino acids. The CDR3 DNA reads TGCAGCGTTGAAGGAGCCTCTAGCACAGATACGCAGTATTTT. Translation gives CSVEGASSTDTQYF.

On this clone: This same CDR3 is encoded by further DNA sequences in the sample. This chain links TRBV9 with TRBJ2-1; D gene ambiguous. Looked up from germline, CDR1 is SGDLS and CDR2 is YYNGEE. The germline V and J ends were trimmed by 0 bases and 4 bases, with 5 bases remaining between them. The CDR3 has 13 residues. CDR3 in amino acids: CASSVVDYNEQFF. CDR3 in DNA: TGTGCCAGCAGCGTAGTGGATTACAATGAGCAGTTCTTC.